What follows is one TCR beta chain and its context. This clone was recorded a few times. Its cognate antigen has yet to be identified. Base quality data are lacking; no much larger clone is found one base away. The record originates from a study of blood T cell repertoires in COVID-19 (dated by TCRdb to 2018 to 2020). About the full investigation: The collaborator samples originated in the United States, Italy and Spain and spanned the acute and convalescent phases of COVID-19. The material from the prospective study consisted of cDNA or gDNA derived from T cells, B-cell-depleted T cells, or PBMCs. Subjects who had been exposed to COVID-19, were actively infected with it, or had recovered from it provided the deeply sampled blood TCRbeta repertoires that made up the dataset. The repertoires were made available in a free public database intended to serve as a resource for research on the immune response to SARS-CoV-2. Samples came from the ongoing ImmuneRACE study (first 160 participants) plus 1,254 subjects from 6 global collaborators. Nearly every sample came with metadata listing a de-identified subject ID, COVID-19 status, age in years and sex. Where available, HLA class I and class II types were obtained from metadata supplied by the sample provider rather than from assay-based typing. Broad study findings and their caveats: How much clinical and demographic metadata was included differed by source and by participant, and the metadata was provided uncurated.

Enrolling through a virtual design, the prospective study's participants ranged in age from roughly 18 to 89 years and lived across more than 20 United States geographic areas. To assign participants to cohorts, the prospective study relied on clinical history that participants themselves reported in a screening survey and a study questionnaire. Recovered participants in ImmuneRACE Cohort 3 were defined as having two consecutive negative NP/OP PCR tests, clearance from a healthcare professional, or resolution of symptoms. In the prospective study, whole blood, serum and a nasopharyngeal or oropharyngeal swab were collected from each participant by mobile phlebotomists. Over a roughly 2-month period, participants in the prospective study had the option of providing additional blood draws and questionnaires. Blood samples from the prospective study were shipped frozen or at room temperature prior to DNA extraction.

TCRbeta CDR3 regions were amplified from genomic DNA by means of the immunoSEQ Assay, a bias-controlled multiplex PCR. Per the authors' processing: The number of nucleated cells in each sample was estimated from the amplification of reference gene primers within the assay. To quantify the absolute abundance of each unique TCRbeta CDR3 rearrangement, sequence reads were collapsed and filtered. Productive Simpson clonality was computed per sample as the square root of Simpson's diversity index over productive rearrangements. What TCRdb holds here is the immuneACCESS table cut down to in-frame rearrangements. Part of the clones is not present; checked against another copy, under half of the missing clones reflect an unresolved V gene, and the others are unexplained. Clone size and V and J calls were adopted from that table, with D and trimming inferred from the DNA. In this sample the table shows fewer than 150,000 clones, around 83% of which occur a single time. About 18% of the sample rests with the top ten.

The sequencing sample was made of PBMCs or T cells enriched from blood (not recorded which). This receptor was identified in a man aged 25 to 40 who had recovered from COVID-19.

The nucleotides are TGTGCCAGCTCAGGAGGTAGGAGTGAAAAACTGTTTTTT. It encodes CASSGGRSEKLFF. The rearranged segments are TRBV18 and TRBJ1-4; no confident D gene assignment can be made. The V end loses 5 bases and the J end loses 7 bases, and a stretch of 11 bases separates them. Based on the germline V gene, the CDR1 and CDR2 sequences are KGHSH and LQKENI. Measured from the cysteine to the phenylalanine, the CDR3 is 13 residues long. Only CDR3 DNA remains: 39 bases, in frame from the first base.